These 16 T cell receptor beta chains share one sample of origin, sequenced in a study of blood T cell repertoires in COVID-19. Using immunoSEQ multiplex PCR, the repertoire was profiled, and TCRdb retains in-frame clones only, with some absent. The data show approximately 470,000 clones, approximately 85% seen once. The sample taken for sequencing was peripheral blood. The receptor source for this set is a human donor in a cohort sampled during active COVID-19.

J is TRBJ2-3 and V is TRBV6-6; 7 bases fit TRBD1. This CDR3 is 12 amino acids long. Germline V gene lookup returns CDR1 MNHNY and CDR2 SVGAGI (reference sequence). Germline trimming cut 2 bases from V and 14 bases from J; bases unmatched to any gene: 7. Here the CDR3 reads CASSYPGQDAYF. The CDR3 nucleotides are TGTGCCAGCAGTTACCCCGGACAGGACGCGTATTTT.

This clone occurred once. The chain carries TRBV7-2 and TRBJ1-2; a possible D gene is TRBD1 (5 bases). Germline V gene sequence: CDR1 SGHTA, CDR2 FQGNSA. Trimming took off 3 bases at V and 8 bases at J, with 16 bases between the two ends. This CDR3 spans 14 amino acids. This CDR3 is CASSFPPPGGGYTF. DNA for the CDR3: TGTGCCAGCAGCTTCCCGCCCCCCGGGGGAGGCTACACCTTC.

The chain carries TRBV6-5 and TRBJ1-6; D may be TRBD1 (5 bases). Trimming took off 2 bases at V and 5 bases at J, with 10 bases between the two ends. The length of the CDR3 is 15 residues. Germline lookup yields CDR1 MNHEY and CDR2 SVGAGI. The CDR3 DNA is TGTGCCAGCAGTTACCGGGGGTCTAATAATTCACCCCTCCACTTT. Translated: CASSYRGSNNSPLHF.

The chain joins TRBV10-3 to TRBJ2-7, with a possible D match to TRBD1 (5 bases). This CDR3 comprises 14 residues. V gave up 2 bases and J gave up 6 bases, with 14 bases separating them. Per the germline V gene, CDR1 is ENHRY and CDR2 is SYGVKD. The CDR3 nucleotides are TGTGCCATCAGTGAGCGTGCCAGGGTATTCGAGCAGTACTTC. Protein: CAISERARVFEQYF.

The chain employs TRBV6-4 and TRBJ1-4, with D possibly being TRBD1 (5 bases). The CDR3 totals 15 residues. Germline CDR1 reads MRHNA; CDR2 reads SNTAGT. V lost 6 bases and J lost 8, with 19 bases in between. The CDR3 DNA is TGTGCCAGCAGAGCGAATACAGGTTCGGGCGAAAAACTGTTTTTT. It yields the protein CASRANTGSGEKLFF.

This sequence joins TRBV6-5 and TRBJ1-1; 7 bases agree with TRBD1. J lost 4 bases, V lost 6 bases, and 8 bases had no gene match. This CDR3 is built from 14 residues. Germline V gene data show CDR1 as MNHEY and CDR2 as SVGAGI. DNA for the CDR3: TGTGCCAGCAGGGACACAGGGGCCTTCACTGAAGCTTTCTTT. Its protein is CASRDTGAFTEAFF.

This sequence joins TRBV6-5 and TRBJ1-2; TRBD1 agrees at 10 bases. The CDR3 extends over 15 amino acids. Trimming took 2 bases from V and 4 from J; bases not matched to a gene: 4. Germline V gene data show CDR1 as MNHEY and CDR2 as SVGAGI. This chain's CDR3 is CASSYRQGAGYGYTF. The CDR3 nucleotides read TGTGCCAGCAGTTACCGACAGGGGGCGGGCTATGGCTACACCTTC.

The V and J genes are TRBV5-6 and TRBJ2-2; tentatively, D is TRBD1 (6 bases). CDR1 and CDR2 (germline): SGHDT, YYEEEE. The CDR3 covers 15 residues. V was trimmed by 5 bases and J by 1 base, leaving 12 bases between them. The CDR3 DNA follows: TGTGCCAGCAGACCGGGACAACTGAACACCGGGGAGCTGTTTTTT. Translation: CASRPGQLNTGELFF.

This sequence joins TRBV6-1 and TRBJ2-7, with 10 bases identical to TRBD2. The CDR3 is made up of 18 amino acids. V shed 2 bases, J shed 0 bases, and the junction held 10 bases outside the gene matches. Germline CDR1 and CDR2: MNHNS and SASEGT. CDR3 amino acids: CASSESGTSARSSYEQYF. In DNA form, the CDR3 reads TGTGCCAGCAGTGAATCCGGGACTAGCGCTAGGAGCTCCTACGAGCAGTACTTC.

The chain's CDR3 is CASSLVPRVETQYF. In DNA, the CDR3 is TGCGCCAGCAGCCTCGTGCCGAGGGTAGAGACCCAGTACTTC. The V and J genes are TRBV5-1 and TRBJ2-5; TRBD2 is a possible D gene (5 bases). Germline V lookup: CDR1 SGHRS, CDR2 YFSETQ. This CDR3 contains 14 residues. V lost 4 bases and J 4 bases, leaving 14 bases between the germline ends.

The rearrangement uses TRBV27 and TRBJ2-5; 7 bases map to TRBD1. CDR3 length: 16 residues. Germline CDR1 is MNHEY and CDR2 is SMNVEV (reference sequence). V dropped 2 bases and J dropped 2; count of bases not matched to a gene: 8. The CDR3 sequence is CASSLTPGTAQETQYF. In DNA, the CDR3 is TGTGCCAGCAGTTTAACTCCTGGGACAGCACAAGAGACCCAGTACTTC.

In this sample, this clone turned up once. This chain links TRBV2 with TRBJ1-1, with 7 bases matching TRBD1. CDR3 length: 14 amino acids. Unmatched junction bases numbered 7, after V lost 6 bases and J lost 3 bases. Germline V gene data show CDR1 as SNHLY and CDR2 as FYNNEI. The CDR3 here is CASRDLTGDTEAFF. The CDR3, as DNA: TGTGCCAGCAGAGACCTAACAGGGGACACTGAAGCTTTCTTT.

This clone was seen only once. J is TRBJ1-3 and V is TRBV11-1; D may be TRBD1 (5 bases). V was pared by 4 bases and J by 3 bases, with 10 bases between. Germline V CDR1 and CDR2: SGHAT, FQDESV (reference sequence). CDR3 size: 14 residues. CDR3: CASSSRDRGNTIYF. The DNA of the CDR3 is TGTGCCAGCAGCTCGCGGGACCGTGGAAACACCATATATTTT.

This chain uses TRBV10-1 with TRBJ2-3; 7 bases match TRBD1. Germline V gives CDR1 WNHNN, CDR2 SYGVQD (reference sequence). The CDR3 spans 17 residues. With 4 bases clipped from V and 8 bases from J, the junction kept 18 bases outside the gene matches. Here the CDR3 reads CASSGDSSPTARATQYF. CDR3 in DNA: TGCGCCAGCAGTGGGGACAGTTCCCCGACGGCACGAGCTACGCAGTATTTT.

J is TRBJ1-6 and V is TRBV7-2; 9 bases map to TRBD1. From germline, CDR1 is SGHTA and CDR2 FQGNSA. Trimming cost V 5 bases and J 5 bases; bases outside gene matches: 7. The CDR3 loop spans 16 amino acids. The CDR3 DNA is TGTGCCAGCAGCCCCCGGGGGACAGGGAATAATTCACCCCTCCACTTT. Translation gives CASSPRGTGNNSPLHF.

This clone came up a few times. Other nucleotide sequences from this sample produce the same CDR3. The rearrangement uses TRBV29-1 and TRBJ2-3; D might be TRBD2 (6 bases). Germline-derived CDR1 and CDR2 are SQVTM and ANQGSEA. The CDR3 runs 14 residues. V lost 4 bases to trimming and J lost 0 bases, with 11 bases between them. Here the CDR3 DNA reads TGCAGCGTTGGGTGGGGAGGAAGCACAGATACGCAGTATTTT. It yields the protein CSVGWGGSTDTQYF.